A single sample is the source of the 10 T cell receptor beta chains below, sequenced in a study of T cells in Graves' hyperthyroidism and ophthalmopathy. The investigators amplified TCR beta CDR3 regions from RNA transcripts. HTBI primers were used for first-round RT-PCR of the TCR CDR3. One entry per CDR3 protein, called by TCRdb with MiXCR from the multiplex PCR reads. This sample carries approximately 360,000 distinct CDR3 sequences, around 25% of them seen once, and the ten largest clones take more than 60%. The sequencing input was blood. Receptor source: a man aged 45-65 years with Graves' hyperthyroidism.

This clonotype was seen more than once but under ten times. The chain links TRBV6-2 or TRBV6-3 to TRBJ2-1; D is uncertain. CDR1 is MNHEY and CDR2 is SVGEGT in the germline V gene. The ends were cut back, 7 bases at V and 4 bases at J, with 8 bases in the middle. The CDR3 is made up of 12 amino acids. As DNA, the CDR3 is TGTGCCAGCAAAAAACCGTACAATGAGCAGTTCTTC. Its protein product is CASKKPYNEQFF.

The chain uses TRBV5-5 and TRBJ2-1; TRBD2 is a possible D gene (6 bases). V lost 4 bases and J 9 bases, leaving 20 bases between the germline ends. The CDR3 loop spans 15 amino acids. Looked up from germline, CDR1 is SGHKS and CDR2 is YYEKEE (reference sequence). CDR3 coding DNA: TGTGCCAGCAGCCTACCGGGACTTAGCCAGGGTGAGCAGTTCTTC. Its protein is CASSLPGLSQGEQFF.

This clonotype occurred many times. The chain couples TRBV3-1 to TRBJ2-1, with 14 bases lining up with TRBD2. Trimming took 7 bases from V and 9 from J; bases not matched to a gene: 5. The CDR3 spans 14 residues. Germline V gene data show CDR1 as LGHDT and CDR2 as YNNKEL (reference sequence). CDR3 nucleotides: TGTGCCAGCACCGGGACTAGCGGGAGAGGTGAGCAGTTCTTC. It is translated as CASTGTSGRGEQFF.

This rearrangement joins TRBV20-1 to TRBJ2-1; D perhaps matches TRBD2 (6 bases). Trimming took off 0 bases at V and 0 bases at J, with 15 bases between the two ends. The CDR3 contains 17 residues. CDR1 and CDR2 (germline): DFQATT, SNEGSKA (reference sequence). CDR3 region: CSARDEGGRSSYNEQFF. Here the CDR3 DNA reads TGCAGTGCTAGAGATGAAGGAGGGAGGAGCTCCTACAATGAGCAGTTCTTC.

The rearrangement joins TRBV24-1 to TRBJ2-7, with 13 bases identical to TRBD2. V lost 0 bases and J lost 6; bases outside the gene matches: 10. From germline, CDR1 is KGHDR and CDR2 SFDVKD. The CDR3 extends over 18 amino acids. CDR3 sequence (DNA): TGTGCCACCAGTGATTTGCGAACACCGGGACTAGCGGGACTCGAGCAGTACTTC. Translation gives CATSDLRTPGLAGLEQYF.

CDR3 protein: CSASWGGSDRTDTQYF. The CDR3 DNA reads as TGCAGTGCTAGTTGGGGCGGGTCCGACCGCACAGATACGCAGTATTTT. V is TRBV20-1 and J is TRBJ2-3; perhaps D is TRBD1 or TRBD2 (5 bases each). CDR1 DFQATT and CDR2 SNEGSKA come from the germline V gene (reference sequence). The CDR3 contains 16 residues. The germline V and J ends were trimmed by 3 bases and 1 base, with 17 bases remaining between them.

In this sample, this clonotype turned up a few times. J is TRBJ2-3 and V is TRBV19; D may match TRBD1 or TRBD2 (5 bases each). CDR3 length: 16 residues. Trimming took off 3 bases at V and 1 base at J, with 14 bases between the two ends. Germline CDR1 and CDR2: LNHDA and SQIVND (reference sequence). Written as DNA, the CDR3 is TGTGCCAGTAGTATCGAGAGGGGAAGGGGCACAGATACGCAGTATTTT. Protein sequence: CASSIERGRGTDTQYF. Filled out from reference TRBV19 and TRBJ2-3, the complete variable domain reads DGGITQSPKYLFRKEGQNVTLSCEQNLNHDAMYWYRQDPGQGLRLIYYSQIVNDFQKGDIAEGYSVSREKKESFPLTVTSAQKNPTAFYLCASSIERGRGTDTQYFGPGTRLTVL.

This clonotype showed up many times. V gene TRBV7-2 combines with J gene TRBJ2-5; the D gene could be TRBD1 or TRBD2 (5 bases each). Germline values: CDR1 SGHTA, CDR2 FQGNSA. V was shortened by 5 bases and J by 2 bases, with 12 bases between the two germline ends. The CDR3 consists of 14 residues. CDR3 DNA sequence: TGTGCCAGCAGCAGGGGACGGGTACAAGAGACCCAGTACTTC. Protein: CASSRGRVQETQYF.

The rearrangement joins TRBV5-1 to TRBJ1-6; possibly TRBD1 for D (6 bases). This CDR3 has 15 amino acids. V was pared by 5 bases and J by 7 bases, with 16 bases between. CDR1 is SGHRS and CDR2 is YFSETQ in the germline V gene. CDR3 protein: CASSFGGARNSPLHF. In DNA, the CDR3 is TGCGCCAGCAGTTTCGGGGGGGCTCGGAATTCACCCCTCCACTTT.

The rearrangement joins TRBV7-9 to TRBJ2-5; no clear D. V was shortened by 2 bases and J by 5 bases, with 6 bases between the two germline ends. Germline assignment: CDR1 SEHNR and CDR2 FQNEAQ (reference sequence). The CDR3 has 12 amino acids. CDR3 in DNA: TGTGCCAGCAGCTTACTGGTCGAGACCCAGTACTTC. Protein product: CASSLLVETQYF.